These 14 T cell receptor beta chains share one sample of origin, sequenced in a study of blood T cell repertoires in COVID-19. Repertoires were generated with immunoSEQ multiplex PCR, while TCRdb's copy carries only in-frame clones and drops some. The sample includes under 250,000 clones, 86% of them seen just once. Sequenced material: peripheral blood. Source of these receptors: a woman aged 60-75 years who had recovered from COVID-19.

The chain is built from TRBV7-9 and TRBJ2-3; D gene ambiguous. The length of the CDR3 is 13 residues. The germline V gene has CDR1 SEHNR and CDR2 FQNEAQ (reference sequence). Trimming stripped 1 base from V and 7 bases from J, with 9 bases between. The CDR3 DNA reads TGTGCCAGCAGCTTAGACGTAGAAAATACGCAGTATTTT. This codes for CASSLDVENTQYF.

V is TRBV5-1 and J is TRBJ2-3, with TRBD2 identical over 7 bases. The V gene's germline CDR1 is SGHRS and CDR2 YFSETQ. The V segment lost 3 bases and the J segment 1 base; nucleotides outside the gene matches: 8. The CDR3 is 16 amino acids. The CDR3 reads CASSYEGRGGTDTQYF. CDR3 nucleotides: TGCGCCAGCAGCTACGAGGGGAGGGGCGGCACAGATACGCAGTATTTT.

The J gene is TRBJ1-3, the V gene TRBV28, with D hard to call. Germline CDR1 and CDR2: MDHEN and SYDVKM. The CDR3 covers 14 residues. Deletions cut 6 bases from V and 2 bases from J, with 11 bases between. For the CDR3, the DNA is TGTGCCAGCAGCCCGAGACACGCTGGAAACACCATATATTTT. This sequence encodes CASSPRHAGNTIYF.

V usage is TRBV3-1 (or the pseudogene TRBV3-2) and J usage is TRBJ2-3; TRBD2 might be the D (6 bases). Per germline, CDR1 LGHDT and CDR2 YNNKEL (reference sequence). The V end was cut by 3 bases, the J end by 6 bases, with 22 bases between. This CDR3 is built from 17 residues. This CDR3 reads CASSHLGGRGREDTQYF. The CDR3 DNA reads TGTGCCAGCAGCCACCTGGGTGGGCGGGGCCGTGAGGATACGCAGTATTTT.

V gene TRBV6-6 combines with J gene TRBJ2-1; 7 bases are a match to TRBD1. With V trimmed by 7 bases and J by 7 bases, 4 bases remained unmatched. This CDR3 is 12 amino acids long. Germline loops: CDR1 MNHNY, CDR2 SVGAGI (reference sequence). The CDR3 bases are TGTGCCAGCACTACAGGGGAGAATGAGCAGTTCTTC. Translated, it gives CASTTGENEQFF.

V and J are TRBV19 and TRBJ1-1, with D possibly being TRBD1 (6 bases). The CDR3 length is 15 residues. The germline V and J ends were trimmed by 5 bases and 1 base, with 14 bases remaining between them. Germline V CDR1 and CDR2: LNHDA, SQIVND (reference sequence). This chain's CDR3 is CASSQIQGWNTEAFF. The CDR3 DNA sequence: TGTGCCAGTAGTCAGATACAGGGCTGGAACACTGAAGCTTTCTTT.

CDR3 coding DNA: TGTGCCAGCAGCGTAGTTGACTCACCGGGTGGCTACACCTTC. Its protein product is CASSVVDSPGGYTF. V is TRBV9 and J is TRBJ1-2; no clear D gene. There are 14 residues in the CDR3. V lost 0 bases, J lost 7 bases, and 13 bases lay in between. CDR1 SGDLS and CDR2 YYNGEE come from the germline V gene.

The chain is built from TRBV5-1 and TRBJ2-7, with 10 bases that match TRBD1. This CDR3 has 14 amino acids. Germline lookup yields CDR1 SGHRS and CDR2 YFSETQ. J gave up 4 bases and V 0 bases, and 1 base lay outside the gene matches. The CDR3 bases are TGCGCCAGCAGCTTGGGGACAGGGGGGTACGAGCAGTACTTC. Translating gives CASSLGTGGYEQYF. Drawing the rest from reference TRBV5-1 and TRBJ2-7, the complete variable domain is KAGVTQTPRYLIKTRGQQVTLSCSPISGHRSVSWYQQTPGQGLQFLFEYFSETQRNKGNFPGRFSGRQFSNSRSEMNVSTLELGDSALYLCASSLGTGGYEQYFGPGTRLTVT.

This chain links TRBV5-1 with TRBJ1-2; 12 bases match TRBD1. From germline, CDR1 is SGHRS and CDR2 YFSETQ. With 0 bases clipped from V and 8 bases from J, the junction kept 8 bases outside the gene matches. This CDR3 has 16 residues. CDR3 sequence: CASSLDAGTGGEGYTF. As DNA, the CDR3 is TGCGCCAGCAGCTTGGACGCCGGGACAGGGGGCGAAGGCTACACCTTC.

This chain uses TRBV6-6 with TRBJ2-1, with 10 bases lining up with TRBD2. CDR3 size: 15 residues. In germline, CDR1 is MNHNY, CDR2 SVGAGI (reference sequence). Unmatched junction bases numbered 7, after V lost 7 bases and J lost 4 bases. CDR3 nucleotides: TGTGCCAGCACCCCTAGCGGGGGACCATACAATGAGCAGTTCTTC. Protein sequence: CASTPSGGPYNEQFF.

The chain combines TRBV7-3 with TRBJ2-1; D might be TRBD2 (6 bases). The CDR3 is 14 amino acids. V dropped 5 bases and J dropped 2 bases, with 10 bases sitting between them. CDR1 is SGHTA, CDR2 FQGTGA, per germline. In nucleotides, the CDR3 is TGTGCCAGCAGCACAACGGGAGCCTACAATGAGCAGTTCTTC. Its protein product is CASSTTGAYNEQFF. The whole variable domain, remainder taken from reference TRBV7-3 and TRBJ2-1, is GAGVSQTPSNKVTEKGKYVELRCDPISGHTALYWYRQSLGQGPEFLIYFQGTGAADDSGLPNDRFFAVRPEGSVSTLKIQRTERGDSAVYLCASSTTGAYNEQFFGPGTRLTVL.

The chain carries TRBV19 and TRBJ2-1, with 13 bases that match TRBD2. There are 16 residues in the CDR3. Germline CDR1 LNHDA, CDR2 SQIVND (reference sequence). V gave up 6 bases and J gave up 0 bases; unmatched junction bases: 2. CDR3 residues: CASRGLAGSSYNEQFF. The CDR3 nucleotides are TGTGCCAGTAGGGGACTAGCGGGAAGCTCCTACAATGAGCAGTTCTTC.

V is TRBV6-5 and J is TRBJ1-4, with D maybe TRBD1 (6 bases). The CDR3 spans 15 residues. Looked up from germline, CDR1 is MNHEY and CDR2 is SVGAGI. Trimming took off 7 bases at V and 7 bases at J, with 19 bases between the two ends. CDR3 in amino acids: CASMGASPRSEKLFF. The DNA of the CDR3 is TGTGCCAGCATGGGGGCTTCCCCCCGGAGTGAAAAACTGTTTTTT.

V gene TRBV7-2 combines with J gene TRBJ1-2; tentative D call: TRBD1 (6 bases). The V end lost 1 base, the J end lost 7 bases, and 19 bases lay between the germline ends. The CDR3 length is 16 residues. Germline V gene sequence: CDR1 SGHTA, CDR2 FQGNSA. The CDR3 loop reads CASSLEAGEIGGGYTF. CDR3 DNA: TGTGCCAGCAGCTTAGAGGCAGGGGAAATTGGTGGTGGCTACACCTTC. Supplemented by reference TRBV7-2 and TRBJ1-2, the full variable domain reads GAGVSQSPSNKVTEKGKDVELRCDPISGHTALYWYRQSLGQGLEFLIYFQGNSAPDKSGLPSDRFSAERTGGSVSTLTIQRTQQEDSAVYLCASSLEAGEIGGGYTFGSGTRLTVV.